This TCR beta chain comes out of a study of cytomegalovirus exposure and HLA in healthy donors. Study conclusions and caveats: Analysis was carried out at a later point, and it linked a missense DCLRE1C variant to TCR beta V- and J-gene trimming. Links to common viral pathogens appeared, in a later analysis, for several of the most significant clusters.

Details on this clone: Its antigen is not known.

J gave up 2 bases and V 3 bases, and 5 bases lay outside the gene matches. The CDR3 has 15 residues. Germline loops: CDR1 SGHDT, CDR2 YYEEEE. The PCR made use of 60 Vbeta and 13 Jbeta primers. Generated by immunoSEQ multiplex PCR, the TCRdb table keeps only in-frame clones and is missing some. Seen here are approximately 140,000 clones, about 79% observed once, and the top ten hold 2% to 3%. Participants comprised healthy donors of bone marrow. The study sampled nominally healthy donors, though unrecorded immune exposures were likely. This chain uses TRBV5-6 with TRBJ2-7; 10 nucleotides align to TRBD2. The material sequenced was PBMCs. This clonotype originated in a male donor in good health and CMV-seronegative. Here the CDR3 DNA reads TGTGCCAGCAGCTACGGACTAGCGGAGACCTACGAGCAGTACTTC. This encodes CASSYGLAETYEQYF.